A single sample gave rise to the 25 T cell receptor beta chains below, sequenced in a study of T cells in Graves' hyperthyroidism and ophthalmopathy. What was amplified from RNA transcripts were TCR beta CDR3 regions. The TCR CDR3 first-round RT-PCR relied on the HTBI primer set. TCRdb used MiXCR to reprocess the multiplex PCR reads, holding one entry per CDR3 protein. The sample lists under 800,000 distinct CDR3 sequences; roughly 15% were seen once. The specimen was blood. These receptors originate from a woman between 18 and 29 years old with Graves' hyperthyroidism.

This clonotype occurred a few times. The chain recombines TRBV3-1 with TRBJ2-1; the match to TRBD2 covers 10 bases. Germline V lookup: CDR1 LGHDT, CDR2 YNNKEL (reference sequence). This CDR3 is built from 16 residues. The trim removed 0 bases at V and 8 bases at J, leaving 7 bases unmatched. The CDR3 is CASSQESGRAVDEQFF. CDR3 bases: TGTGCCAGCAGCCAAGAGAGCGGGAGGGCCGTGGATGAGCAGTTCTTC.

This clonotype was recorded many times. The V gene is TRBV6-1, the J gene TRBJ2-2, with TRBD2 matching over 10 bases. Germline values: CDR1 MNHNS, CDR2 SASEGT. The ends lost 7 bases at V and 0 bases at J; junction bases unmatched: 2. The CDR3 length is 15 residues. The CDR3 loop reads CASNLAGANTGELFF. CDR3 in DNA: TGTGCCAGCAACCTAGCGGGAGCGAACACCGGGGAGCTGTTTTTT.

This clonotype has a handful of counts. The chain carries TRBV11-2 and TRBJ2-7; 8 nucleotides match TRBD1. Trimming at V came to 4 bases and at J to 0 bases, leaving 5 bases not matched to a gene. CDR3 length: 15 residues. Per the germline V gene, CDR1 is SGHAT and CDR2 is FQNNGV. CDR3 sequence reads: CASSSKQGDSYEQYF. For the CDR3, the DNA is TGTGCCAGCAGCTCCAAACAGGGGGACTCCTACGAGCAGTACTTC.

This clonotype has more than one count but fewer than ten. V usage is TRBV20-1 and J usage is TRBJ1-3, with D perhaps matching TRBD1 (6 bases). Germline lookup yields CDR1 DFQATT and CDR2 SNEGSKA (reference sequence). The CDR3 runs 15 residues. V dropped 3 bases and J dropped 4 bases, with 16 bases sitting between them. CDR3 loop: CSARGSGGPGNTIYF. As DNA, the CDR3 is TGCAGTGCTAGGGGATCCGGGGGCCCAGGAAACACCATATATTTT.

This clonotype was counted only a few times. The chain is built from TRBV13 and TRBJ1-1, with D tentatively TRBD1 (5 bases). The ends were cut back, 7 bases at V and 7 bases at J, with 22 bases in the middle. The length of the CDR3 is 15 residues. Germline values: CDR1 PRHDT, CDR2 FYEKMQ (reference sequence). The CDR3 nucleotides read TGTGCCAGCACGGTTGAGGGAGGGGAAGTGAGTGAAGCTTTCTTT. Protein sequence: CASTVEGGEVSEAFF.

In its sample, this clonotype was seen many times. V and J are TRBV7-9 and TRBJ2-5; D is perhaps TRBD1 (6 bases). Trimming left V 5 bases short and J 4 bases short, with 14 bases between. CDR1 and CDR2 from the germline V gene are SEHNR and FQNEAQ (reference sequence). The CDR3 consists of 14 residues. The CDR3 DNA is TGTGCCAGCAGCCTACTGACAGGTCGAGAGACCCAGTACTTC. It yields the protein CASSLLTGRETQYF.

The chain carries TRBV18 and TRBJ2-7; TRBD2 matches at 11 bases. Germline CDR1 reads KGHSH; CDR2 reads LQKENI. V shed 4 bases, J shed 0 bases, and the junction held 5 bases outside the gene matches. This CDR3 is built from 16 residues. In DNA form, the CDR3 reads TGTGCCAGCTCACGCCCGCTAGCGGGAGGCTCCTACGAGCAGTACTTC. Amino acids: CASSRPLAGGSYEQYF.

This chain links TRBV9 with TRBJ2-1; D is undetermined. V was cut by 5 bases and J by 7 bases, with 13 bases left in between. This CDR3 comprises 13 residues. Germline V gives CDR1 SGDLS, CDR2 YYNGEE. The CDR3 is CASSANLINEQFF. The CDR3 DNA follows: TGTGCCAGCAGTGCCAACCTAATTAATGAGCAGTTCTTC. Using reference TRBV9 and TRBJ2-1 for the parts outside the CDR3, the full variable domain is DSGVTQTPKHLITATGQRVTLRCSPRSGDLSVYWYQQSLDQGLQFLIQYYNGEERAKGNILERFSAQQFPDLHSELNLSSLELGDSALYFCASSANLINEQFFGPGTRLTVL.

At least ten counts were recorded for this clonotype. The V call is TRBV6-2 or TRBV6-3, the J call TRBJ2-7; 15 bases agree with TRBD2. CDR1 is MNHEY and CDR2 is SVGEGT in the germline V gene. J was trimmed by 0 bases and V by 5 bases; bases with no gene match: 2. There are 16 residues in the CDR3. The CDR3 sequence: CASSRTSGRASYEQYF. DNA for the CDR3: TGTGCCAGCAGTCGGACTAGCGGGAGGGCCTCCTACGAGCAGTACTTC.

The chain joins TRBV14 to TRBJ1-2; D may be TRBD1 (5 bases). The CDR3 spans 14 residues. Germline CDR1 is SGHDN and CDR2 is FVKESK. Trimming pared 1 base from V and 4 bases from J, leaving 10 bases between. DNA for the CDR3: TGTGCCAGCAGCCAAGGGCCGGGGCCCTATGGCTACACCTTC. Translation gives CASSQGPGPYGYTF.

This chain connects TRBV6-1 to TRBJ1-3; D possibly corresponds to TRBD1 (6 bases). The CDR3 contains 20 residues. Trimming took 3 bases from V and 1 from J, leaving 25 bases between them. Looked up from germline, CDR1 is MNHNS and CDR2 is SASEGT. This chain's CDR3 is CASSDLIRKWTAASGNTIYF. As DNA, the CDR3 is TGTGCCAGCAGTGATCTTATCCGGAAGTGGACAGCTGCTTCTGGAAACACCATATATTTT.

V is TRBV4-2 and J is TRBJ2-3; TRBD2 matches at 8 bases. In germline, CDR1 is LGHNA, CDR2 YNFKEQ. The CDR3 length is 16 residues. Losses at the gene ends were 0 bases for V and 1 base for J; bases not matched to a gene: 3. In DNA, the CDR3 is TGTGCCAGCAGCCAAGAAGCGGGAGCCGGCACAGATACGCAGTATTTT. Translation gives CASSQEAGAGTDTQYF.

This clonotype came up a few times. The rearrangement links TRBV9 to TRBJ1-2; TRBD1 matches 8 bases. After removal of 1 base from V and 8 bases from J, the junction contained 7 bases not matched to a gene. The CDR3 extends over 14 amino acids. The germline gives CDR1 SGDLS, CDR2 YYNGEE. The CDR3 sequence is CASSVLDRAAGYTF. DNA of the CDR3: TGTGCCAGCAGCGTACTGGACAGGGCGGCGGGCTACACCTTC.

The J gene is TRBJ2-7, the V gene TRBV12-3 or TRBV12-4; maybe TRBD2 (5 bases). V was pared by 3 bases and J by 3 bases, with 15 bases between. CDR3 length equals 15 residues. As DNA, the CDR3 is TGTGCCAGCAGTTTTGTGAGACTGGGAGACTACGAGCAGTACTTC. This encodes CASSFVRLGDYEQYF.

Only one count was recorded for this clonotype. V usage is TRBV5-4 and J usage is TRBJ2-5, with 7 nucleotides matching TRBD2. CDR3 size: 14 residues. CDR1 SGHNT and CDR2 YYREEE come from the germline V gene (reference sequence). The trim removed 4 bases at V and 4 bases at J, leaving 7 bases unmatched. The DNA for the CDR3 is TGTGCCAGCAGCGGAGCGGGGCTGGGAGAGACCCAGTACTTC. Amino acids: CASSGAGLGETQYF.

The table lists this clonotype with many counts. CDR3 nucleotide sequence: TGTGCCATCAGTGAGGCCCCGAGCTCCTACAATGAGCAGTTCTTC. It yields the protein CAISEAPSSYNEQFF. The J gene is TRBJ2-1, the V gene TRBV10-3; D remains unclear. The germline V and J ends were trimmed by 2 bases and 0 bases, with 8 bases remaining between them. CDR3 size: 15 residues. CDR1 is ENHRY and CDR2 is SYGVKD in the germline V gene.

The J gene is TRBJ2-3, the V gene TRBV3-1, with D perhaps TRBD1 (7 bases). The V end was cut by 2 bases, the J end by 4 bases, with 13 bases between. CDR3 length equals 15 residues. Per germline, CDR1 LGHDT and CDR2 YNNKEL (reference sequence). CDR3 protein: CASSQRRGDPDTQYF. The CDR3 DNA reads TGTGCCAGCAGCCAACGCAGGGGGGACCCAGATACGCAGTATTTT.

This clonotype was detected many times. J is TRBJ2-7 and V is TRBV12-3 or TRBV12-4; D possibly matches TRBD1 or TRBD2 (5 bases each). Trimming pared 7 bases from V and 3 bases from J, leaving 16 bases between. This CDR3 comprises 14 residues. CDR3 in amino acids: CASTLGTNLYEQYF. CDR3 sequence (DNA): TGTGCCAGCACCTTGGGGACGAACCTCTACGAGCAGTACTTC.

CDR3 nucleotides: TGTGCCAGCAGTTACTCGACCTATGAAAAACTGTTTTTT. Its protein is CASSYSTYEKLFF. This chain connects TRBV6-2 or TRBV6-3 to TRBJ1-4; D remains unclear. The V gene's germline CDR1 is MNHEY and CDR2 SVGEGT. The CDR3 is 13 amino acids. Trimming pared 0 bases from V and 6 bases from J, leaving 5 bases between.

This clonotype came up many times. The gene calls are TRBV6-1 and TRBJ2-7, with 12 bases that match TRBD2. Germline V gene lookup returns CDR1 MNHNS and CDR2 SASEGT. The CDR3 consists of 18 residues. The V and J ends lost 5 bases and 0 bases, in that order; junction bases with no gene match: 11. DNA for the CDR3: TGTGCCAGCAGTTCTTCACTAGCGGGAGGCAGGAGCTCCTACGAGCAGTACTTC. Its translation is CASSSSLAGGRSSYEQYF.

This clonotype occurred many times. The chain is built from TRBV29-1 and TRBJ2-7; TRBD2 agrees at 10 bases. V lost 4 bases to trimming and J lost 0 bases; unmatched junction nucleotides: 3. This CDR3 comprises 14 residues. Per the germline V gene, CDR1 is SQVTM and CDR2 is ANQGSEA. CDR3 nucleotides: TGCAGCGTTGCGGGACTAGCGAACTCCTACGAGCAGTACTTC. Residues: CSVAGLANSYEQYF.

This clonotype appeared once. The V and J genes are TRBV6-1 and TRBJ2-2; 14 positions match TRBD2. Germline-derived CDR1 and CDR2 are MNHNS and SASEGT. V dropped 4 bases and J dropped 3; count of bases not matched to a gene: 1. The CDR3 extends over 16 amino acids. Written as DNA, the CDR3 is TGTGCCAGCAGTGGGGGACTAGCGGGGGACACCGGGGAGCTGTTTTTT. It translates to CASSGGLAGDTGELFF.

The rearrangement links TRBV7-2 to TRBJ2-5; 14 bases map to TRBD2. V gave up 4 bases and J gave up 7 bases; unmatched junction bases: 5. Germline V CDR1 and CDR2: SGHTA, FQGNSA. This CDR3 has 15 residues. In DNA form, the CDR3 reads TGTGCCAGCAGCTCCGGACTAGCGGGGGGTCGGACCCAGTACTTC. Protein: CASSSGLAGGRTQYF.

Details on this clonotype: It may be a read error: a sequence one base away is much more abundant. This sequence joins TRBV11-2 and TRBJ1-5; possibly TRBD1 for D (5 bases). CDR1 and CDR2 (germline): SGHAT, FQNNGV. V was shortened by 5 bases and J by 6 bases, with 14 bases between the two germline ends. This CDR3 spans 14 amino acids. CDR3 loop: CASSAGGGSQPQHF. CDR3 sequence (DNA): TGTGCCAGCAGCGCGGGGGGAGGGAGTCAGCCCCAGCATTTT.

This clonotype was detected many times. V usage is TRBV6-2 or TRBV6-3 and J usage is TRBJ2-3, with TRBD1 identical over 12 bases. The trim removed 2 bases at V and 9 bases at J, leaving 6 bases unmatched. Germline V lookup: CDR1 MNHEY, CDR2 SVGEGT. The length of the CDR3 is 15 residues. CDR3 coding DNA: TGTGCCAGCAGTTACGGCGGGACAGGGGGCGAGACGCAGTATTTT. Protein product: CASSYGGTGGETQYF.